The 14 T cell receptor beta chains listed next were all sequenced from one sample in a study of blood T cell repertoires in COVID-19. Assay: immunoSEQ multiplex PCR; the TCRdb copy retains only in-frame clones and omits some. The table has 280,000 or so clones, around 89% seen once. What was sequenced was peripheral blood. The receptor set was obtained from a woman aged 25 to 39 who had recovered from COVID-19.

The V and J genes are TRBV6-5 and TRBJ1-2; unclear D gene. Trimming took 0 bases from V and 6 from J, leaving 14 bases between them. CDR3 size: 15 residues. Germline V gene lookup returns CDR1 MNHEY and CDR2 SVGAGI. Written as DNA, the CDR3 is TGTGCCAGCAGTTACTCATTCTCATCCGGGGATGGCTACACCTTC. This gives the protein CASSYSFSSGDGYTF.

CDR3 protein: CASDYSNQPQHF. The CDR3 coding sequence is TGTGCCAGCGACTATAGCAATCAGCCCCAGCATTTT. The rearrangement uses TRBV28 and TRBJ1-5; no clear D gene. Germline V gene sequence: CDR1 MDHEN, CDR2 SYDVKM. V was trimmed by 8 bases and J by 0 bases, leaving 5 bases between them. The CDR3 runs 12 residues.

Points on this clone: Other DNA sequences in this sample translate to the same CDR3. V is TRBV7-2 and J is TRBJ1-5; 7 positions match TRBD1. The germline CDR1 and CDR2 sequences are SGHTA and FQGNSA. The CDR3 loop spans 13 amino acids. With 4 bases clipped from V and 7 bases from J, the junction kept 4 bases outside the gene matches. The CDR3 loop is CASSSGGNQPQHF. Here the CDR3 DNA reads TGTGCCAGCAGCTCAGGGGGTAACCAGCCCCAGCATTTT.

This clone was observed a handful of times. The J gene is TRBJ2-2, the V gene TRBV5-8; a weak D match, TRBD2 (6 bases). Looked up from germline, CDR1 is SGHTS and CDR2 is YDEGEE. V was clipped by 2 bases and J by 6 bases, with 8 bases between them. The CDR3 runs 13 residues. The CDR3 here is CASSFREPGELFF. CDR3 bases: TGTGCCAGCAGCTTCCGGGAGCCCGGGGAGCTGTTTTTT.

The CDR3 sequence: CASSLQGTGELFF. In DNA form, the CDR3 reads TGTGCCAGCAGCTTACAGGGAACCGGGGAGCTGTTTTTT. This chain connects TRBV7-3 to TRBJ2-2; possible D gene TRBD1, 5 bases. The CDR3 is 13 amino acids. Looked up from germline, CDR1 is SGHTA and CDR2 is FQGTGA. V was shortened by 2 bases and J by 5 bases, with 6 bases between the two germline ends.

The rearrangement links TRBV4-3 to TRBJ1-5; D is perhaps TRBD1 (5 bases). V lost 0 bases and J lost 0, with 9 bases in between. The CDR3 has 16 amino acids. Germline V gene sequence: CDR1 LGHNA, CDR2 YSLEER. CDR3 residues: CASSQDRTYSNQPQHF. In DNA, the CDR3 is TGCGCCAGCAGCCAAGATAGGACATATAGCAATCAGCCCCAGCATTTT.

This clone was recorded once. The chain recombines TRBV19 with TRBJ1-3; D not certain. Per the germline V gene, CDR1 is LNHDA and CDR2 is SQIVND (reference sequence). The CDR3 is 14 residues long. V shed 4 bases and J shed 3 bases, with 10 bases lying between them. The CDR3 is CASSKLLDGNTIYF. CDR3 DNA: TGTGCCAGTAGTAAGCTCCTCGATGGAAACACCATATATTTT.

The chain links TRBV6-5 to TRBJ2-3, with D tentatively TRBD2 (5 bases). This CDR3 is 14 amino acids long. Trimming took 2 bases from V and 4 from J, leaving 10 bases between them. Per the germline V gene, CDR1 is MNHEY and CDR2 is SVGAGI. CDR3 sequence reads: CASSYEGGADTQYF. The CDR3 DNA is TGTGCCAGCAGTTACGAAGGAGGCGCAGATACGCAGTATTTT.

The chain combines TRBV9 with TRBJ2-3, with no clear D. With 0 bases removed from V and 5 bases from J, the gap between germline ends came to 7 bases. The CDR3 loop spans 13 amino acids. Germline V gene lookup returns CDR1 SGDLS and CDR2 YYNGEE. The CDR3 sequence: CASSVALRDTQYF. Written as DNA, the CDR3 is TGTGCCAGCAGCGTAGCCCTCAGAGATACGCAGTATTTT.

The chain uses TRBV11-3 and TRBJ1-1; D is possibly TRBD1 (6 bases). Germline CDR1 is SGHNT and CDR2 is YENEEA. CDR3 length: 13 amino acids. V was trimmed by 8 bases and J by 1 base, leaving 11 bases between them. CDR3 nucleotides: TGTGCCAGCGGGATCAGGGGGAACACTGAAGCTTTCTTT. Amino acids: CASGIRGNTEAFF.

The rearrangement uses TRBV28 and TRBJ1-6; D is unresolved. V lost 5 bases and J 0 bases, leaving 8 bases between the germline ends. Per the germline V gene, CDR1 is MDHEN and CDR2 is SYDVKM. The CDR3 contains 15 residues. The CDR3 sequence: CASSLWSSYNSPLHF. CDR3 nucleotides: TGTGCCAGCAGTCTGTGGAGCTCCTATAATTCACCCCTCCACTTT.

This rearrangement joins TRBV9 to TRBJ2-3, with 10 bases that match TRBD2. V lost 0 bases and J lost 8; bases outside the gene matches: 3. In germline, CDR1 is SGDLS, CDR2 YYNGEE. There are 14 residues in the CDR3. For the CDR3, the DNA is TGTGCCAGCAGCGTAGAAGCGGGGGGGTCTACGCAGTATTTT. The encoded protein is CASSVEAGGSTQYF.

V and J are TRBV6-5 and TRBJ1-2; D may be TRBD1 (5 bases). V dropped 6 bases and J dropped 5 bases, with 10 bases sitting between them. This CDR3 has 12 residues. In germline, CDR1 is MNHEY, CDR2 SVGAGI. CDR3 sequence (DNA): TGTGCCAGCAGCCGACAGTGGTATGGCTACACCTTC. Translation gives CASSRQWYGYTF.

V and J are TRBV5-6 and TRBJ2-3, with 12 positions matching TRBD2. This CDR3 has 16 amino acids. J lost 2 bases, V lost 4 bases, and 5 bases had no gene match. Germline-derived CDR1 and CDR2 are SGHDT and YYEEEE. CDR3 sequence (DNA): TGTGCCAGCAGCGCCCGACTAGCGGGAGACACAGATACGCAGTATTTT. Protein: CASSARLAGDTDTQYF.